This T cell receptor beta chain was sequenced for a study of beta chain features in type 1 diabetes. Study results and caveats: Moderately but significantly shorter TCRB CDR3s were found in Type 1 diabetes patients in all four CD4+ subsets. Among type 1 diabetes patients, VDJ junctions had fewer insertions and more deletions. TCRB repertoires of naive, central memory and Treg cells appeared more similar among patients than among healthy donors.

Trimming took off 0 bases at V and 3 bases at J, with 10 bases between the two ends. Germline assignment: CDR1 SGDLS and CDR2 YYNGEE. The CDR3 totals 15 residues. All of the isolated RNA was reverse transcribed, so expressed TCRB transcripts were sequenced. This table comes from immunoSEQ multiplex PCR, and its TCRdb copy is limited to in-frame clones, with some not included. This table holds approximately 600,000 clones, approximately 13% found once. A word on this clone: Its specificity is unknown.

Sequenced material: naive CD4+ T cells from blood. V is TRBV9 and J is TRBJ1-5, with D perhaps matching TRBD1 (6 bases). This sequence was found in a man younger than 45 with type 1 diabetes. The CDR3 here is CASSVAGGDNQPQHF. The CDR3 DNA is TGTGCCAGCAGCGTAGCGGGGGGCGACAATCAGCCCCAGCATTTT.